The sequence of this TCR beta chain was determined in a study of blood T cell repertoires in COVID-19 (dated by TCRdb to the early 2020s). Notes on the research overall: The collaborator samples originated in the United States, Italy and Spain and spanned the acute and convalescent phases of COVID-19. The prospective study material was composed of cDNA or gDNA derived from T cells, B-cell-depleted T cells, or PBMCs. Deeply sampled blood TCRbeta repertoires from subjects exposed to, actively infected with, or recovered from COVID-19 were included in the dataset. The repertoires were released in a freely available public database intended as a resource for research on the immune response to SARS-CoV-2. The samples were drawn from the first 160 participants of the ongoing ImmuneRACE study and from about 1,200 subjects provided by 6 global collaborators. A de-identified subject ID, COVID-19 status, age in years and sex were almost always included in the sample metadata. HLA class I and class II types, where available, came from metadata supplied by the sample provider rather than from assay-based typing.

CDR1 LGHDT and CDR2 YNNKEL are derived from the germline V gene (reference sequence). The CDR3 starts with the cysteine, ends with the phenylalanine, and has 11 residues. The retained sequence is limited to the CDR3, 33 bases, with the frame set at the first base. V is reduced by 7 bases and J by 15 bases, leaving a spacing of 13 bases between them. TCRbeta CDR3 regions were amplified from genomic DNA using the immunoSEQ Assay, a bias-controlled multiplex PCR. Concerning the study's data processing: Nucleated cell counts per sample were estimated from amplification of reference gene primers within the assay. To quantify the absolute abundance of each unique TCRbeta CDR3 rearrangement, sequence reads were collapsed and filtered. For each sample, productive Simpson clonality was calculated by taking the square root of Simpson's diversity index across productive rearrangements. In TCRdb, the immuneACCESS table is reduced to in-frame sequences with V and J assigned. These tables do not hold every clone; where another copy was compared, an unresolved V gene accounts for under half, and the others remain unexplained. Clonal size and the V and J genes are those of that table, whereas D and trimming came from the DNA. Present in this sample are about 81,000 clones, approximately 80% of which were seen just once. Less than 15% of the sample rests with the top ten.

The full study reports these points: How much clinical and demographic metadata was included differed by source and by participant, and the metadata was provided uncurated.

Collaborating institutions collected whole blood in K2EDTA tubes following their own protocols. For TCRbeta analysis, collaborators shipped samples as frozen whole blood, isolated PBMCs, or DNA extracted from either of those sample types. Notes on this clone: Its target antigen remains unknown. No per-base quality is available; no much larger clone lies one base away.

The V and J genes are TRBV3-1 (or the pseudogene TRBV3-2) and TRBJ1-6, with the D gene not confidently named. Source material: peripheral blood. The receptor was derived from a human donor in a cohort sampled during active COVID-19. The CDR3 protein sequence reads: CASKSEARLHF. The sequenced DNA is TGTGCCAGCAAATCCGAGGCGCGCCTCCACTTT.